This T cell receptor beta chain was captured by sequencing in a study of a mutant IDH1 vaccine in newly diagnosed glioma. Study background: The first vaccination came 4-6 weeks after radiotherapy alone, or with temozolomide cycles.

Time point of the sample: week 47, end of study. A 20-mer mutant IDH1 peptide at 300 ug was injected subcutaneously with topical imiquimod. The patients received vaccinations eight times, in weeks 1, 3, 5, 7, 11, 15, 19 and 23. Comment on this clone: Antigen unknown.

The CDR3 is 19 amino acids. V lost 3 bases, J lost 2 bases, and 18 bases stayed unmatched. The germline gives CDR1 SGHNT, CDR2 YYREEE (reference sequence). The assay was immunoSEQ multiplex PCR, and TCRdb's table has in-frame clones only and misses some. The table records approximately 84,000 clones, roughly 77% of them present only once. The chain has TRBV5-4 and TRBJ2-3, with 7 bases that match TRBD1. Sequences were derived from PBMCs, sampled from a glioma patient whose treatment included an IDH1 peptide vaccine. The clonotype was recovered from a man aged 35-49 years with glioma. The chain's CDR3 is CASSSGQVLLGGNTDTQYF. DNA for the CDR3: TGTGCCAGCAGCTCCGGACAGGTCCTTCTAGGGGGTAACACAGATACGCAGTATTTT. Together with reference TRBV5-4 and TRBJ2-3, the CDR3 gives the full variable domain: ETGVTQSPTHLIKTRGQQVTLRCSSQSGHNTVSWYQQALGQGPQFIFQYYREEENGRGNFPPRFSGLQFPNYSSELNVNALELDDSALYLCASSSGQVLLGGNTDTQYFGPGTRLTVL.